This T cell receptor beta chain was found in a study of shared clonotypes between healthy human individuals. About the research overall: Each donor's CD4 naive and CD4 memory cells filled three plates apiece, CD8 naive two, and CD8 memory one. Findings of the study overall: In a few donors, around 5% of naive CD4 clonotypes appeared in common. An expected dependence of interdonor clonotype sharing on sequencing depth was noted.

The CDR3 extends over 14 amino acids. The V segment lost 3 bases and the J segment 3 bases; nucleotides outside the gene matches: 4. CDR1 and CDR2 (germline): SGHDT, YYEEEE. Here immunoSEQ multiplex PCR was the method, and the copy in TCRdb shows in-frame clones only, minus some. The sample carries 2 million to 2.5 million clones, about 94% recorded once. Notes on this clone: Antigen: not known.

Sequenced sample: naive CD4+ T cells sorted from blood. Indicated subset: CD45RA+ positively selected. The sequence derives from a man younger than 30 in good health. J is TRBJ1-1 and V is TRBV5-6; 8 bases fit TRBD1. CDR3 amino acids: CASSSRTGYTEAFF. Here the CDR3 DNA reads TGTGCCAGCAGCTCAAGGACAGGGTACACTGAAGCTTTCTTT.